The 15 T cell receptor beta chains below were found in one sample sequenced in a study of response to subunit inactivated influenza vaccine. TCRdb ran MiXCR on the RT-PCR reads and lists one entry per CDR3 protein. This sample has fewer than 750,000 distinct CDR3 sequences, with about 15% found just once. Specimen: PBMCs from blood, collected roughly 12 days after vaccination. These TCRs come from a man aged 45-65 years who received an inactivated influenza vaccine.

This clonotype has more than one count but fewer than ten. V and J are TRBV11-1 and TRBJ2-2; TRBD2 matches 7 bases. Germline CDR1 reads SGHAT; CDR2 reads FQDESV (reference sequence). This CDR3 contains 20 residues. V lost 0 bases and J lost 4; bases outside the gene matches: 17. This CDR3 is CASSLAYDFFDSGGTGELFF. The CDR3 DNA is TGTGCCAGCAGCTTAGCCTACGATTTCTTCGATTCGGGGGGCACCGGGGAGCTGTTTTTT.

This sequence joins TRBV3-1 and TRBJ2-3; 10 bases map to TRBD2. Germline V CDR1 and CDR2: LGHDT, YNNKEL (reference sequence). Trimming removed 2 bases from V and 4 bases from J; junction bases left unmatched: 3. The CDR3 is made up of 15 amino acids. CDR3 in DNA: TGTGCCAGCAGCCAAACTAGCGGGAACGCAGATACGCAGTATTTT. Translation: CASSQTSGNADTQYF.

CDR3 in amino acids: CASSLRAGGRSEAFF. The CDR3 DNA reads as TGTGCCAGCAGCTTAAGGGCAGGGGGCAGGTCTGAAGCTTTCTTT. This chain uses TRBV7-3 with TRBJ1-1, with 8 bases aligning to TRBD1. The CDR3 length is 15 residues. Germline lookup yields CDR1 SGHTA and CDR2 FQGTGA. The V segment lost 1 base and the J segment 6 bases; nucleotides outside the gene matches: 7. Based on the CDR3 plus reference TRBV7-3 and TRBJ1-1, the full variable domain is GAGVSQTPSNKVTEKGKYVELRCDPISGHTALYWYRQSLGQGPEFLIYFQGTGAADDSGLPNDRFFAVRPEGSVSTLKIQRTERGDSAVYLCASSLRAGGRSEAFFGQGTRLTVV.

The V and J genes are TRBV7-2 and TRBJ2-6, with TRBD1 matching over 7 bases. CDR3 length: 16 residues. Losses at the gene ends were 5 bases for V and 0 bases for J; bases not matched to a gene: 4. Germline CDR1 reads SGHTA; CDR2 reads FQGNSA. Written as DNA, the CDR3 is TGTGCCAGCAGCCGGGACAGTTCCTCTGGGGCCAACGTCCTGACTTTC. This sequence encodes CASSRDSSSGANVLTF.

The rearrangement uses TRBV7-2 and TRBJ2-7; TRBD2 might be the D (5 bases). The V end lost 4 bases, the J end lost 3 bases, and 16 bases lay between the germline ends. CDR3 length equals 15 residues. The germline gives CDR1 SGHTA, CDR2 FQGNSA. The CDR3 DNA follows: TGTGCCAGCAGCTCCCCCCCGGGATCAAACTACGAGCAGTACTTC. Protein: CASSSPPGSNYEQYF.

Here the CDR3 DNA reads TGTGCCAGCAGTCCTCCGGGACAAAATATTTGGGGCTACACCTTC. Translating it yields CASSPPGQNIWGYTF. The V call is TRBV28, the J call TRBJ1-2, with a weak D call TRBD1 (6 bases). This CDR3 has 15 amino acids. Trimming removed 5 bases at V and 8 bases at J, with 21 bases between. Germline lookup yields CDR1 MDHEN and CDR2 SYDVKM.

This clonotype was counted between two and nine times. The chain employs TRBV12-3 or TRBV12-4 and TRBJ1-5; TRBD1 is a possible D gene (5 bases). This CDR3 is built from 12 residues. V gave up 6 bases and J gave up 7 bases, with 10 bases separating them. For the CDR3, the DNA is TGTGCCAGCAGATCGACAGTCCAGCCCCAGCATTTT. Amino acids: CASRSTVQPQHF.

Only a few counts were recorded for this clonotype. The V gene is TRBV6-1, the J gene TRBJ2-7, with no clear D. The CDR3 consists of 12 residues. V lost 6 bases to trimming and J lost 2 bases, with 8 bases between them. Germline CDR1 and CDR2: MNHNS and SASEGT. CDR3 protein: CASRLGTYEQYF. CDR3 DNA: TGTGCCAGCAGACTTGGGACCTACGAGCAGTACTTC.

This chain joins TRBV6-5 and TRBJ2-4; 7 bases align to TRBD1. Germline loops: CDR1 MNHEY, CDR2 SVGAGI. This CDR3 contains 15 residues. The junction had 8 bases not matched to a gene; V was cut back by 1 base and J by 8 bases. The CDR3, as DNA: TGTGCCAGCAGTTACTGGAAGGGGGCTGTGGACATTCAGTACTTC. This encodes CASSYWKGAVDIQYF.

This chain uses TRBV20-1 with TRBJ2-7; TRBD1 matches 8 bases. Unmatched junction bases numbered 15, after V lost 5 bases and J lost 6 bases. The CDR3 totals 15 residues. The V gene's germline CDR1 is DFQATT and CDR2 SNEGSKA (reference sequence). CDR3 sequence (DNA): TGCAGTGCTGAGCCGCAGGGGGCAGGAAGATTCGAGCAGTACTTC. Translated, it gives CSAEPQGAGRFEQYF.

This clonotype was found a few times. CDR3 sequence reads: CASSQDLPTGELFF. CDR3 in DNA: TGTGCCAGCAGCCAAGATCTGCCCACCGGGGAGCTGTTTTTT. The V gene is TRBV3-1, the J gene TRBJ2-2; D unclear. Deletions cut 0 bases from V and 4 bases from J, with 6 bases between. CDR3 length: 14 residues. The germline V gene has CDR1 LGHDT and CDR2 YNNKEL (reference sequence).

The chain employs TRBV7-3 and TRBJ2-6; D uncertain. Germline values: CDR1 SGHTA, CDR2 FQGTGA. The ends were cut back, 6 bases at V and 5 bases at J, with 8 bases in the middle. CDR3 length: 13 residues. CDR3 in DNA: TGTGCCAGCAGTTCGGCCAGGGCCAACGTCCTGACTTTC. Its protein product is CASSSARANVLTF.

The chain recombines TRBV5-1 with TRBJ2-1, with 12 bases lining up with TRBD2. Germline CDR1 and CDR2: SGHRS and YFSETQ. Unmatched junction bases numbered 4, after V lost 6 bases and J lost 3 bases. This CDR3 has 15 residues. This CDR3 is CASTGTSGRYNEQFF. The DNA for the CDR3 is TGCGCCAGCACCGGGACTAGCGGGCGCTACAATGAGCAGTTCTTC.

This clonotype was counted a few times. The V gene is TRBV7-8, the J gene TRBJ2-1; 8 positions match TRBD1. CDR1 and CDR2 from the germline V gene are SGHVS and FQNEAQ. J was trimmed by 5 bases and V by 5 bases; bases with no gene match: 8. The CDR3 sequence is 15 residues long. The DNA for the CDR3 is TGTGCCAGCAGCACCTTGGACAGGGAGGACAATGAGCAGTTCTTC. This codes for CASSTLDREDNEQFF.

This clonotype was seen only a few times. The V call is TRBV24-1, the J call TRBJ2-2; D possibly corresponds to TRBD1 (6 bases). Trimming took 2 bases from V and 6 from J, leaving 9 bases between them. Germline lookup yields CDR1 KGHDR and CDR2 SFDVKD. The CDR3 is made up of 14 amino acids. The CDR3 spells CATSDWSGAGELFF. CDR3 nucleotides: TGTGCCACCAGTGATTGGTCAGGGGCCGGGGAGCTGTTTTTT.